This passage covers 27 T cell receptor beta chains from one sample sequenced in a study of blood T cell repertoires in COVID-19 (dated by TCRdb to about 2020). Library creation used the immunoSEQ multiplex PCR assay. TCRdb re-hosts the immuneACCESS table, in-frame sequences only. Its copies lack some clones; in the studies checked, an unresolved V gene accounts for under half of them, and the cause for the rest is not known. The sample table records roughly 130,000 clones; around 85% of these occur just once. About 15% of the sample comes from the top ten. The sample was peripheral blood. These receptors were collected from a woman aged 50 to 65 with acute or convalescent COVID-19.

The chain has TRBV29-1 and TRBJ1-2; no firm D call. This CDR3 comprises 12 residues. Germline V gene lookup returns CDR1 SQVTM and CDR2 ANQGSEA. Trimming pared 2 bases from V and 6 bases from J, leaving 10 bases between. CDR3 nucleotides: TGCAGCGTTGAACGGGGAGAGGATGGCTACACCTTC. Translating it yields CSVERGEDGYTF.

V is TRBV28 and J is TRBJ1-2, with D possibly TRBD1 on 6 matching bases. Per germline, CDR1 MDHEN and CDR2 SYDVKM. Trimming took off 5 bases at V and 8 bases at J, with 15 bases between the two ends. This CDR3 is 13 amino acids long. CDR3 protein: CASSDPGQWGYTF. CDR3 in DNA: TGTGCCAGCAGTGACCCTGGACAGTGGGGCTACACCTTC.

This chain connects TRBV2 to TRBJ2-7; 11 bases line up with TRBD1. Trimming took 7 bases from V and 4 from J; bases not matched to a gene: 6. The CDR3 runs 14 residues. CDR1 is SNHLY, CDR2 FYNNEI, per germline. CDR3 region: CASTFGTGGYEQYF. For the CDR3, the DNA is TGTGCCAGCACCTTCGGGACAGGGGGTTACGAGCAGTACTTC.

The chain carries TRBV5-8 and TRBJ2-1; 12 nucleotides line up with TRBD2. Germline trimming cut 0 bases from V and 0 bases from J; bases unmatched to any gene: 4. The CDR3 covers 18 residues. From germline, CDR1 is SGHTS and CDR2 YDEGEE. The CDR3 nucleotides read TGTGCCAGCAGCTTGGAACTAGCGGGGGGAAACTCCTACAATGAGCAGTTCTTC. It encodes CASSLELAGGNSYNEQFF.

V gene TRBV30 combines with J gene TRBJ1-1; D gene ambiguous. The CDR3 has 13 amino acids. CDR1 is GTSNPN and CDR2 is SVGIG in the germline V gene (reference sequence). V dropped 4 bases and J dropped 2 bases, with 11 bases sitting between them. In DNA, the CDR3 is TGTGCCTGGAACGAGGGCGTTAACACTGAAGCTTTCTTT. It is translated as CAWNEGVNTEAFF. Full variable domain (rest looked up from reference TRBV30 and TRBJ1-1): SQTIHQWPATLVQPVGSPLSLECTVEGTSNPNLYWYRQAAGRGLQLLFYSVGIGQISSEVPQNLSASRPQDRQFILSSKKLLLSDSGFYLCAWNEGVNTEAFFGQGTRLTVV.

In regard to this clone: In the same sample, other DNA sequences code for this CDR3. CDR3 in DNA: TGTGCCAGCAGCTTGCAGGGGTCCAATCAGCCCCAGCATTTT. It encodes CASSLQGSNQPQHF. This sequence joins TRBV11-2 and TRBJ1-5; D may be TRBD1 (6 bases). From germline, CDR1 is SGHAT and CDR2 FQNNGV. V lost 3 bases and J lost 3, with 9 bases in between. The CDR3 has 14 amino acids.

The V and J genes are TRBV24-1 and TRBJ2-3; 9 positions match TRBD1. This CDR3 contains 18 residues. V was pared by 3 bases and J by 4 bases, with 13 bases of the junction left unmatched. Germline V CDR1 and CDR2: KGHDR, SFDVKD. The CDR3 DNA reads TGTGCCACCAGTGATCCCGTCGTGGGGGACAGGGTATCAGATACGCAGTATTTT. Its translation: CATSDPVVGDRVSDTQYF.

The chain combines TRBV3-1 (or the pseudogene TRBV3-2) with TRBJ1-5, with a tentative D call TRBD1 (6 bases). Trimming pared 3 bases from V and 9 bases from J, leaving 15 bases between. The CDR3 is 14 amino acids. Germline assignment: CDR1 LGHDT and CDR2 YNNKEL (reference sequence). CDR3 nucleotides: TGTGCCAGCAGCCAGGGCCAGGGGTTTTCGCCCCAGCATTTT. This encodes CASSQGQGFSPQHF.

The chain carries TRBV18 and TRBJ2-4; tentative D call: TRBD2 (6 bases). Between the trimmed V and J ends, which lost 3 bases and 8 bases, there was a span of 14 bases. Germline V gives CDR1 KGHSH, CDR2 LQKENI. The CDR3 is 14 amino acids. In nucleotides, the CDR3 is TGTGCCAGCTCACCTCCGGAGGGGTCTTACATTCAGTACTTC. Translation: CASSPPEGSYIQYF.

The CDR3 reads CASSSFTEAFF. Written as DNA, the CDR3 is TGTGCCAGCAGCTCCTTCACTGAAGCTTTCTTT. The V call is TRBV7-9, the J call TRBJ1-1; D gene unclear. The CDR3 consists of 11 residues. V was shortened by 4 bases and J by 4 bases, with 4 bases between the two germline ends. Per germline, CDR1 SEHNR and CDR2 FQNEAQ (reference sequence).

This clone was counted only a few times. The chain has TRBV28 and TRBJ1-6; 9 bases are shared with TRBD1. V lost 4 bases, J lost 4 bases, and 14 bases stayed unmatched. The CDR3 runs 19 residues. CDR1 and CDR2 (germline): MDHEN, SYDVKM. The CDR3 nucleotides read TGTGCCAGCAGTTCTATATTGGCTGACAGGGGGGGATATAATTCACCCCTCCACTTT. Protein: CASSSILADRGGYNSPLHF. Full variable domain (missing parts from reference TRBV28 and TRBJ1-6): DVKVTQSSRYLVKRTGEKVFLECVQDMDHENMFWYRQDPGLGLRLIYFSYDVKMKEKGDIPEGYSVSREKKERFSLILESASTNQTSMYLCASSSILADRGGYNSPLHFGNGTRLTVT.

A remark on this clone: This CDR3 is also generated by other DNA sequences in the sample. The V and J genes are TRBV5-1 and TRBJ1-5; no clear D. V gave up 0 bases and J gave up 4 bases, with 5 bases separating them. The CDR3 is 13 amino acids. CDR1 is SGHRS, CDR2 YFSETQ, per germline. CDR3 in DNA: TGCGCCAGCAGCTTGGCAGAAAATCAGCCCCAGCATTTT. It specifies CASSLAENQPQHF.

The chain links TRBV9 to TRBJ1-2; no definite D call. Looked up from germline, CDR1 is SGDLS and CDR2 is YYNGEE. Deletions cut 0 bases from V and 4 bases from J, with 13 bases between. The CDR3 totals 15 residues. Here the CDR3 reads CASSVGSPGSYGYTF. The CDR3 DNA sequence: TGTGCCAGCAGCGTAGGTAGTCCGGGTTCCTATGGCTACACCTTC.

J is TRBJ1-5 and V is TRBV19; TRBD1 might be the D (5 bases). The CDR3 is 15 amino acids. The V gene lost 6 bases and the J gene lost 3 bases, with 15 bases spanning the gap. Germline V gene data show CDR1 as LNHDA and CDR2 as SQIVND (reference sequence). This CDR3 reads CASRITQGNNQPQHF. CDR3 bases: TGTGCCAGTAGGATCACTCAGGGCAACAATCAGCCCCAGCATTTT.

This CDR3 is CASSPLADKAEAFF. CDR3 DNA: TGTGCCAGCTCACCATTGGCAGACAAGGCAGAAGCTTTCTTT. The chain uses TRBV18 and TRBJ1-1; D remains ambiguous. The length of the CDR3 is 14 residues. Deletions cut 2 bases from V and 8 bases from J, with 15 bases between. Germline V gene data show CDR1 as KGHSH and CDR2 as LQKENI. The full variable domain, in which reference TRBV18 and TRBJ1-1 provide the parts outside the CDR3, is NAGVMQNPRHLVRRRGQEARLRCSPMKGHSHVYWYRQLPEEGLKFMVYLQKENIIDESGMPKERFSAEFPKEGPSILRIQQVVRGDSAAYFCASSPLADKAEAFFGQGTRLTVV.

V usage is TRBV2 and J usage is TRBJ2-1, with unresolved D. Trimming shortened V by 6 bases and J by 4 bases, and 7 bases separated the two germline ends. The CDR3 totals 12 residues. The germline gives CDR1 SNHLY, CDR2 FYNNEI. The CDR3 here is CASRTNYNEQFF. CDR3 DNA sequence: TGTGCCAGCAGAACTAATTACAATGAGCAGTTCTTC.

The V and J genes are TRBV30 and TRBJ1-1; D perhaps matches TRBD1 (6 bases). This CDR3 is built from 14 residues. Trimming removed 2 bases from V and 2 bases from J, with 12 bases in between. CDR1 is GTSNPN, CDR2 SVGIG, per germline (reference sequence). In DNA form, the CDR3 reads TGTGCCTGGAGTCCAGGACAGTCAAACACTGAAGCTTTCTTT. Encoded protein: CAWSPGQSNTEAFF. The full variable domain, completed using reference TRBV30 and TRBJ1-1, is SQTIHQWPATLVQPVGSPLSLECTVEGTSNPNLYWYRQAAGRGLQLLFYSVGIGQISSEVPQNLSASRPQDRQFILSSKKLLLSDSGFYLCAWSPGQSNTEAFFGQGTRLTVV.

The V and J genes are TRBV5-4 and TRBJ1-5; 9 bases agree with TRBD1. The germline gives CDR1 SGHNT, CDR2 YYREEE (reference sequence). This CDR3 contains 13 residues. V shed 3 bases, J shed 8 bases, and the junction held 3 bases outside the gene matches. CDR3 bases: TGTGCCAGCAGCTCCGACAGGGGGGAGCCCCAGCATTTT. It yields the protein CASSSDRGEPQHF. Full variable domain (rest looked up from reference TRBV5-4 and TRBJ1-5): ETGVTQSPTHLIKTRGQQVTLRCSSQSGHNTVSWYQQALGQGPQFIFQYYREEENGRGNFPPRFSGLQFPNYSSELNVNALELDDSALYLCASSSDRGEPQHFGDGTRLSIL.

The chain has TRBV5-1 and TRBJ1-6; a weak D match, TRBD1 (5 bases). Between the trimmed V and J ends, which lost 7 bases and 7 bases, there was a span of 18 bases. Germline CDR1 SGHRS, CDR2 YFSETQ. The CDR3 is 15 amino acids. The CDR3 DNA follows: TGCGCCAGCCGCTCCCCGGGTAGGGGAAATTCACCCCTCCACTTT. Its translation is CASRSPGRGNSPLHF.

This chain links TRBV6-5 with TRBJ2-2; 7 bases line up with TRBD2. The CDR3 runs 14 residues. V shed 2 bases and J 6 bases; nucleotides not matched to a gene: 3. Germline CDR1 and CDR2: MNHEY and SVGAGI. CDR3 region: CASSYRAGAGELFF. As DNA, the CDR3 is TGTGCCAGCAGTTACAGGGCGGGGGCCGGGGAGCTGTTTTTT.

The rearrangement joins TRBV21-1 to TRBJ1-6; the table's D call, TRBD1, has no DNA check behind it. TRBV21-1 has pseudogene status. The CDR3 covers 19 residues. In DNA, the CDR3 is TGTGCCAGCAGGGGAACCGGGACAGGGAGTTTCTCCTATAATTCACCCCTCCACTTT. It translates to CASRGTGTGSFSYNSPLHF.

The rearrangement joins TRBV5-1 to TRBJ2-2, with 7 positions matching TRBD1. The CDR3 is made up of 15 amino acids. The junction had 3 bases not matched to a gene; V was cut back by 4 bases and J by 0 bases. CDR1 is SGHRS, CDR2 YFSETQ, per germline. CDR3 sequence reads: CASSRDSSNTGELFF. Written as DNA, the CDR3 is TGCGCCAGCAGCCGGGACAGTTCGAACACCGGGGAGCTGTTTTTT.

This clone has only one observation. The chain joins TRBV10-2 to TRBJ1-2; D possibly corresponds to TRBD1 (5 bases). V was clipped by 3 bases and J by 2 bases, with 16 bases between them. The CDR3 covers 16 residues. Germline CDR1 and CDR2: WSHSY and SAAADI. CDR3 sequence: CASSDPRGGDNYGYTF. The CDR3 DNA reads as TGCGCCAGCAGTGACCCACGGGGGGGAGACAACTATGGCTACACCTTC.

The rearrangement uses TRBV3-1 (or the pseudogene TRBV3-2) and TRBJ1-1; a weak D match, TRBD1 (5 bases). The CDR3 is 15 amino acids. The V and J ends lost 4 bases and 6 bases respectively, with 18 bases between them. Germline CDR1 and CDR2: LGHDT and YNNKEL (reference sequence). CDR3 in DNA: TGTGCCAGCAGCCTACAAAGTAGGGGAACGGCTGAAGCTTTCTTT. Protein product: CASSLQSRGTAEAFF.

The chain is built from TRBV6-6 and TRBJ1-6, with 9 bases that match TRBD1. Germline V lookup: CDR1 MNHNY, CDR2 SVGAGI (reference sequence). The CDR3 runs 19 residues. V was clipped by 5 bases and J by 0 bases; unmatched bases: 11. CDR3 sequence (DNA): TGTGCCAGCAGTCCCCGGACAGGGGCCCGGAGCTCCTATAATTCACCCCTCCACTTT. It is translated as CASSPRTGARSSYNSPLHF.

The chain uses TRBV4-2 and TRBJ2-2; perhaps TRBD1 as D (6 bases). From germline, CDR1 is LGHNA and CDR2 YNFKEQ. V was shortened by 7 bases and J by 1 base, with 16 bases between the two germline ends. The CDR3 loop spans 16 amino acids. CDR3 sequence reads: CASTSIQGMNTGELFF. In DNA form, the CDR3 reads TGTGCCAGCACCTCGATCCAGGGGATGAACACCGGGGAGCTGTTTTTT.

The chain employs TRBV29-1 and TRBJ1-5; a weak D match, TRBD1 (6 bases). Trimming removed 0 bases from V and 5 bases from J, with 8 bases in between. The germline V gene has CDR1 SQVTM and CDR2 ANQGSEA. This CDR3 comprises 13 residues. The CDR3 reads CSVEESGDQPQHF. The CDR3 nucleotides are TGCAGCGTTGAAGAGTCAGGGGATCAGCCCCAGCATTTT.